The 21 T cell receptor beta chains reported below all come from one sample, sequenced in a study of Graves' ophthalmopathy and Graves' hyperthyroidism. For repertoire sequencing, the TCR beta CDR3 regions were amplified from RNA transcripts. First-round RT-PCR used HTBI primers; second-round multiplex PCR followed. One entry per CDR3 protein, called by TCRdb with MiXCR from the multiplex PCR reads. The repertoire holds about 740,000 distinct CDR3 sequences, with roughly 41% as singletons. Sequenced input: peripheral blood. All receptors come from an adult man with Graves' ophthalmopathy.

Many counts were recorded for this clonotype. The chain is built from TRBV10-2 and TRBJ1-3; no clear D gene. The germline CDR1 and CDR2 sequences are WSHSY and SAAADI. The CDR3 sequence is 10 residues long. In DNA, the CDR3 is TGCGTCGACTCTGGAAACACCATATATTTT. It yields the protein CVDSGNTIYF.

Ten or more counts support this clonotype. The V and J genes are TRBV12-3 or TRBV12-4 and TRBJ1-1, with D perhaps TRBD1 (5 bases). The CDR3 has 15 amino acids. V lost 6 bases and J lost 0, with 14 bases in between. CDR3 protein: CASRPRQFMNTEAFF. CDR3 coding DNA: TGTGCCAGCAGGCCTAGACAGTTCATGAACACTGAAGCTTTCTTT.

This clonotype was found many times. The CDR3 nucleotides read TGTGCCAGCAGCACGGGACAGGGTTACTCACCCCTCCACTTT. Protein product: CASSTGQGYSPLHF. The chain couples TRBV7-9 to TRBJ1-6, with 9 bases aligning to TRBD1. This CDR3 is built from 14 residues. With V trimmed by 5 bases and J by 10 bases, 6 bases remained unmatched. The germline V gene encodes CDR1 SEHNR and CDR2 FQNEAQ (reference sequence).

This clonotype was picked up many times. The chain links TRBV29-1 to TRBJ1-4; TRBD1 matches at 7 bases. V dropped 5 bases and J dropped 4; count of bases not matched to a gene: 10. CDR3 size: 15 residues. Germline CDR1 SQVTM, CDR2 ANQGSEA. Here the CDR3 reads CSVYYFGDSNEKLFF. In DNA form, the CDR3 reads TGCAGCGTTTATTATTTCGGGGACAGTAATGAAAAACTGTTTTTT.

This clonotype has a handful of counts. The chain has TRBV20-1 and TRBJ2-5, with 7 bases fitting TRBD1. Germline values: CDR1 DFQATT, CDR2 SNEGSKA (reference sequence). J lost 5 bases, V lost 3 bases, and 6 bases had no gene match. The CDR3 covers 13 residues. In DNA form, the CDR3 reads TGCAGTGCTAGGCACAGGGGTGGTGAGACCCAGTACTTC. Protein sequence: CSARHRGGETQYF.

The chain is built from TRBV24-1 and TRBJ1-5, with 7 bases aligning to TRBD1. The germline V gene has CDR1 KGHDR and CDR2 SFDVKD. Germline trimming cut 5 bases from V and 1 base from J; bases unmatched to any gene: 10. The CDR3 contains 17 residues. DNA of the CDR3: TGTGCCACCAGTGCTACAGCGGACAGGTTGAGCAATCAGCCCCAGCATTTT. This codes for CATSATADRLSNQPQHF.

The J gene is TRBJ2-5, the V gene TRBV6-6, with D perhaps TRBD1 (6 bases). Trimming cost V 5 bases and J 2 bases, with 15 bases left between them. CDR3 length: 15 residues. The germline V gene encodes CDR1 MNHNY and CDR2 SVGAGI (reference sequence). The CDR3 region has the DNA TGTGCCAGCAGTAACCCTCGACAGGATCAAGAGACCCAGTACTTC. Its protein is CASSNPRQDQETQYF.

This clonotype showed up many times. The V gene is TRBV15, the J gene TRBJ1-5, with a weak D call TRBD1 (6 bases). The CDR3 covers 16 residues. Germline CDR1 is LNHNV and CDR2 is YYDKDF (reference sequence). Trimming shortened V by 4 bases and J by 0 bases, and 13 bases separated the two germline ends. CDR3 residues: CATSMDSPNSNQPQHF. DNA for the CDR3: TGTGCCACCAGCATGGACAGTCCCAATAGCAATCAGCCCCAGCATTTT.

A remark on this clonotype: A much larger clone is a single base away; this may be a read error. V is TRBV10-3 and J is TRBJ1-2; D is perhaps TRBD1 (6 bases). CDR3 length equals 13 residues. CDR1 is ENHRY, CDR2 SYGVKD, per germline. The CDR3 sequence is CASSERGDYGYTF. The CDR3 DNA sequence: TGTGCCAGCAGTGAAAGGGGGGACTATGGCTACACCTTC.

This chain links TRBV7-2 with TRBJ1-2; TRBD1 matches 10 bases. The CDR3 spans 17 residues. Germline assignment: CDR1 SGHTA and CDR2 FQGNSA. The V gene end was trimmed by 0 bases and the J gene end by 7 bases; junction bases not matched to a gene: 11. CDR3 nucleotide sequence: TGTGCCAGCAGCTTAGCTCCGGCGACAGGGGGCGGCTTTGGCTACACCTTC. Translating it yields CASSLAPATGGGFGYTF.

The sample holds many counts of this clonotype. The chain couples TRBV7-2 to TRBJ2-2, with 9 bases aligning to TRBD2. Germline V CDR1 and CDR2: SGHTA, FQGNSA. The CDR3 runs to 17 residues. With V trimmed by 2 bases and J by 1 base, 5 bases remained unmatched. The CDR3 loop reads CASSLNLAGKNTGELFF. In DNA, the CDR3 is TGTGCCAGCAGCTTAAATCTAGCGGGAAAGAACACCGGGGAGCTGTTTTTT.

The J gene is TRBJ1-6, the V gene TRBV7-3, with D unresolved. The CDR3 contains 13 residues. CDR1 and CDR2 from the germline V gene are SGHTA and FQGTGA. V lost 6 bases and J lost 15, with 18 bases in between. For the CDR3, the DNA is TGTGCCAGCAGTTCCTCCGGTGAGATGCTCCTCCACTTT. This codes for CASSSSGEMLLHF.

A few counts support this clonotype. The V gene is TRBV25-1, the J gene TRBJ1-1; no definite D call. The germline V gene has CDR1 MGHDK and CDR2 SYGVNS. The CDR3 covers 13 residues. V was shortened by 5 bases and J by 8 bases, with 15 bases between the two germline ends. CDR3 region: CASSFRYRAEAFF. Here the CDR3 DNA reads TGTGCCAGCAGTTTTAGGTATCGGGCAGAAGCTTTCTTT.

On this clonotype itself: A single base separates this from a much larger clone, so it may be a read error. No conserved phenylalanine or tryptophan is present at the end of the CDR3, so a read error is the likely explanation. The rearrangement links TRBV11-2 to TRBJ2-7; D unresolved. Germline lookup yields CDR1 SGHAT and CDR2 FQNNGV. This CDR3 has 14 residues. Trimming took 0 bases from V and 3 from J, leaving 9 bases between them. The DNA of the CDR3 is TGTGCCAGCAGCTTAGATTCGACTCGCTACGAGCAGTACTGC. It translates to CASSLDSTRYEQYC.

This clonotype was seen a handful of times. The chain employs TRBV20-1 and TRBJ1-5, with D unresolved. CDR3 length equals 15 residues. CDR1 is DFQATT and CDR2 is SNEGSKA in the germline V gene (reference sequence). DNA of the CDR3: TGCAGATCCGGACCATCCTCGAGGAGCAATCAGCCCCAGCATTTT. Encoded protein: CRSGPSSRSNQPQHF.

The chain links TRBV7-9 to TRBJ1-3; D uncertain. V was pared by 3 bases and J by 5 bases, with 11 bases between. This CDR3 has 14 residues. Per the germline V gene, CDR1 is SEHNR and CDR2 is FQNEAQ (reference sequence). The CDR3 bases are TGTGCCAGCAGCTTTAGTAACACCCGAAACACCATATATTTT. It codes for CASSFSNTRNTIYF.

The V gene is TRBV7-9, the J gene TRBJ1-1; 8 bases fit TRBD1. The CDR3 has 17 residues. From germline, CDR1 is SEHNR and CDR2 FQNEAQ (reference sequence). V trimming: 3 bases; J trimming: 1 base; junction bases outside the gene matches: 10. The CDR3, as DNA: TGTGCCAGCAGCTTTCACTATGGACAGGGTACGAACACTGAAGCTTTCTTT. Protein sequence: CASSFHYGQGTNTEAFF.

V gene TRBV19 combines with J gene TRBJ2-7; D gene uncertain. Trimming removed 4 bases from V and 6 bases from J, with 16 bases in between. The CDR3 totals 14 residues. Germline-derived CDR1 and CDR2 are LNHDA and SQIVND (reference sequence). In DNA, the CDR3 is TGTGCCAGTAGTAACGTCCCTCCGAGAGGCGAGCAGTACTTC. It yields the protein CASSNVPPRGEQYF.

In this sample, this clonotype turned up a few times. The chain recombines TRBV25-1 with TRBJ2-2; 9 nucleotides match TRBD1. Looked up from germline, CDR1 is MGHDK and CDR2 is SYGVNS. This CDR3 comprises 16 residues. V was clipped by 5 bases and J by 2 bases; unmatched bases: 6. The CDR3 DNA reads as TGTGCCAGCAGTCAAACAGGGGGCTTCAACACCGGGGAGCTGTTTTTT. As protein: CASSQTGGFNTGELFF.

This clonotype was observed a few times. The chain is built from TRBV5-1 and TRBJ2-7, with D possibly matching TRBD1 (6 bases). V was pared by 7 bases and J by 0 bases, with 17 bases between. Germline lookup yields CDR1 SGHRS and CDR2 YFSETQ. The CDR3 runs to 15 residues. Written as DNA, the CDR3 is TGCGCCAGCCGACTGGACAGCACAAGCTCCTACGAGCAGTACTTC. This encodes CASRLDSTSSYEQYF.

This clonotype was picked up many times. The CDR3 spells CASSWGQGDANSPLHF. The DNA for the CDR3 is TGTGCCAGCAGCTGGGGACAGGGGGACGCCAATTCACCCCTCCACTTT. The chain carries TRBV5-5 and TRBJ1-6, with 11 nucleotides matching TRBD1. There are 16 residues in the CDR3. V dropped 3 bases and J dropped 7; count of bases not matched to a gene: 6. Germline-derived CDR1 and CDR2 are SGHKS and YYEKEE (reference sequence). Using reference TRBV5-5 and TRBJ1-6 for the parts outside the CDR3, the full variable domain is DAGVTQSPTHLIKTRGQQVTLRCSPISGHKSVSWYQQVLGQGPQFIFQYYEKEERGRGNFPDRFSARQFPNYSSELNVNALLLGDSALYLCASSWGQGDANSPLHFGNGTRLTVT.